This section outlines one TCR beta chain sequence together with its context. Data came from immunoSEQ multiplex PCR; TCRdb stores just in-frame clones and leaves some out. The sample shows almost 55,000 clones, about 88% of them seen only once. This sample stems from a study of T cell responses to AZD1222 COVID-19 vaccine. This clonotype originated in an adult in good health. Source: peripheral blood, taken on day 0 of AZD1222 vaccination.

CDR3 loop: CASSDRGTYNEQFF. CDR3 coding DNA: TGTGCCAGTTCGGATCGCGGAACCTACAATGAGCAGTTCTTC. The chain employs TRBV19 and TRBJ2-1; no firm D call. CDR1 LNHDA and CDR2 SQIVND come from the germline V gene (reference sequence). Trimming removed 8 bases at V and 2 bases at J, with 13 bases between. This CDR3 is built from 14 residues.